One sample yielded the 6 T cell receptor beta chains listed below, sequenced in a study of blood T cell repertoires in COVID-19 (dated by TCRdb to 2018 to 2021). The library was produced with the immunoSEQ multiplex PCR assay. In its TCRdb copy, this immuneACCESS table keeps in-frame sequences only and misses some clones. Where compared with another copy, unresolved V genes explain less than half of these, and the others have no known cause. In this sample the table shows some 200,000 clones, 65% to 85% of which occur a single time. Of the sample, 8.5% to 12% is held by the ten largest clones. Material: peripheral blood. These receptors were taken from an elderly woman with acute or convalescent COVID-19.

The rearrangement uses TRBV3-1 (or the pseudogene TRBV3-2) and TRBJ2-7; TRBD2 aligns across 13 bases. The CDR3 is made up of 17 amino acids. Trimming removed 5 bases from V and 0 bases from J; junction bases left unmatched: 7. CDR1 is LGHDT, CDR2 YNNKEL, per germline (reference sequence). This CDR3 reads CASSGTSGVSSSYEQYF. The DNA for the CDR3 is TGTGCCAGCAGCGGGACTAGCGGGGTTTCGAGCTCCTACGAGCAGTACTTC.

The rearrangement links TRBV5-6 to TRBJ1-2; 7 bases are a match to TRBD1. V shed 0 bases, J shed 8 bases, and the junction held 10 bases outside the gene matches. Germline V lookup: CDR1 SGHDT, CDR2 YYEEEE. This CDR3 region has 15 residues. CDR3: CASSLVGDPRGGYTF. Written as DNA, the CDR3 is TGTGCCAGCAGCTTGGTAGGGGACCCCAGGGGGGGCTACACCTTC.

The chain links TRBV9 to TRBJ2-1; a possible D gene is TRBD2 (6 bases). In germline, CDR1 is SGDLS, CDR2 YYNGEE. V was shortened by 0 bases and J by 4 bases, with 8 bases between the two germline ends. The CDR3 spans 14 residues. This chain's CDR3 is CASSVGTTYNEQFF. The CDR3 DNA sequence: TGTGCCAGCAGCGTAGGGACTACGTACAATGAGCAGTTCTTC.

This chain uses TRBV4-1 with TRBJ2-1; 10 positions match TRBD2. CDR1 MGHRA and CDR2 YSYEKL come from the germline V gene. Germline trimming cut 0 bases from V and 8 bases from J; bases unmatched to any gene: 4. CDR3 length: 15 amino acids. The CDR3 coding sequence is TGCGCCAGCAGCCAAGAGCTAGCGGGAGCTCATGAGCAGTTCTTC. Translating it yields CASSQELAGAHEQFF.

The rearrangement uses TRBV7-3 and TRBJ1-6; D is unresolved. Germline V CDR1 and CDR2: SGHTA, FQGTGA. The V and J ends lost 4 bases and 10 bases respectively, with 11 bases between them. This CDR3 is 13 amino acids long. Here the CDR3 reads CASSSSAGSPLHF. CDR3 DNA sequence: TGTGCCAGCAGCTCGAGTGCGGGGTCACCCCTCCACTTT.

J is TRBJ1-1 and V is TRBV6-5, with a tentative D call TRBD1 (5 bases). Per the germline V gene, CDR1 is MNHEY and CDR2 is SVGAGI. The CDR3 has 13 amino acids. The V end was cut by 3 bases, the J end by 11 bases, with 16 bases between. DNA of the CDR3: TGTGCCAGCAGTTATCAGGGTCACACAACGGCTTTCTTT. Translating gives CASSYQGHTTAFF.